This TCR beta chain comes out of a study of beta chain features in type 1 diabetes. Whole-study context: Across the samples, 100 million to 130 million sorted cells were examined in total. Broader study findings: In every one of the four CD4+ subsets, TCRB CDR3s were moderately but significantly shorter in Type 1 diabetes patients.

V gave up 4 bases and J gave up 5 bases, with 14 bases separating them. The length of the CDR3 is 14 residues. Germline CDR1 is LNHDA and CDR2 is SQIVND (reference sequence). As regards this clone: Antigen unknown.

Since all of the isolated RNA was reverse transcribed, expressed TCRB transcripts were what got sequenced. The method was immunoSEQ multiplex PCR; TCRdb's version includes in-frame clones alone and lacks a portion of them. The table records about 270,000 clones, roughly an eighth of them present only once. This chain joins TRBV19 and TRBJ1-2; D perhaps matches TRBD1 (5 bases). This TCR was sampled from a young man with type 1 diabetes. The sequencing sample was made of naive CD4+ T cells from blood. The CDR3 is CASSSSREGYGYTF. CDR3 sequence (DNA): TGTGCCAGTAGTAGTAGCAGGGAAGGATATGGCTACACCTTC.